This T cell receptor (beta chain) was profiled in a study of OX40 agonist ivuxolimab in advanced cancers. Across the study: Dosing consisted of intravenous ivuxolimab at 0.01 to 10 mg/kg every 2 weeks. Three patients, one with hepatocellular carcinoma and two with cutaneous melanoma, responded partially. Findings and caveats of the study: No determination was made of the antigen specificity of the expanded peripheral T cells.

Collection of blood occurred at baseline, at cycle 4 day 1, and at cycle 7 day 1. Sequencing was performed with immunoSEQ multiplex PCR; in TCRdb, only in-frame clones are kept and a portion is missing. The sample has fewer than 7,500 clones; approximately 80% are singletons. CDR1 SGHRS and CDR2 YFSETQ come from the germline V gene. Trimming took off 3 bases at V and 4 bases at J, with 12 bases between the two ends. This CDR3 region has 14 residues. Of note for this clone: Its target is unknown.

The receptor was isolated from an adult with an advanced solid tumor such as melanoma, head and neck, liver or kidney cancer. The V gene is TRBV5-1, the J gene TRBJ2-3; a weak D match, TRBD2 (5 bases). The sequencing here drew on CD4+ or CD8+ T cells sorted from blood, taken in a trial of the OX40 agonist ivuxolimab. The CDR3 coding sequence is TGCGCCAGCAGCTCGGACTCACCCGCAGATACGCAGTATTTT. Protein product: CASSSDSPADTQYF.